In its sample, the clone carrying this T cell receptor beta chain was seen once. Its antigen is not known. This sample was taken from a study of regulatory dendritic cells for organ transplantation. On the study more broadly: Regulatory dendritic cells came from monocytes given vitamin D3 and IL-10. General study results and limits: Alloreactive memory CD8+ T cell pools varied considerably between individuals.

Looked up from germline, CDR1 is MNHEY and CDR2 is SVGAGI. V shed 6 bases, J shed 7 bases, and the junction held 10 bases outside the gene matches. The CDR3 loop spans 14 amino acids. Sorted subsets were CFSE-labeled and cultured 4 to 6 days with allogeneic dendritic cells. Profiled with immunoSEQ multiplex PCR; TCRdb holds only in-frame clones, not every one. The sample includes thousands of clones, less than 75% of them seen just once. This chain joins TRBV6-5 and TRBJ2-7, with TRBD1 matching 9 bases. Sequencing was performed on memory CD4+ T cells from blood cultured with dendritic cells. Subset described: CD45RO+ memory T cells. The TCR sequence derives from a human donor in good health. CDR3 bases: TGTGCCAGCAGAAGGGACAGGGATTTGGGAGAGCAGTACTTC. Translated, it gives CASRRDRDLGEQYF.